One T cell receptor beta chain is described in this entry. Antigen: not known. Compared with germline, one end of the junction differs, possibly owing to a read error. This specimen belongs to a study of T cell therapy after organ transplantation. Study in general: Therapy products were autologous CMV-specific T cells, peptide-expanded for roughly 2 weeks. About 20% of the ten patients were classed as nonresponders. A median of 1.92 x 10^8 CMV-specific T cells was infused in 2 to 6 doses.

The time point: 4-8 weeks after completion of therapy. Germline V CDR1 and CDR2: SSHAT, FNYEAQ (reference sequence). The CDR3 has 14 amino acids. Findings of the study overall: Minimal repertoire change after therapy followed marked pretherapy expansions in nonresponders.

Method: immunoSEQ multiplex PCR; TCRdb's copy keeps in-frame clones and lacks some. This table holds just under 20,000 clones, 81% found once. This specimen was CD8+ T cells from blood, taken after autologous CMV-specific T cell therapy. The TCR originated in a human patient who had received a solid organ transplant and had CMV disease. Among the T cells, some may be from the graft donor. V gene TRBV7-7 combines with J gene TRBJ2-1; D not certain. The CDR3 region is CASSLSRSYNEQFF. The CDR3 DNA follows: TGTGCTAGCAGCTTATCCAGGTCCTACAATGAGCAGTTCTTC.